A selection of T cell receptor beta chains follows, all from one sample in a study of T cell responses to AZD1222 COVID-19 vaccine. Libraries were prepared by immunoSEQ multiplex PCR; TCRdb keeps only in-frame clonotypes and omits some of them. This sample has over 85,000 clones, with approximately 81% found just once. The sample in question was peripheral blood, obtained on day 0 of AZD1222 vaccination. The source is an adult in good health. CDR3s include the opening cysteine and the closing phenylalanine or tryptophan. Each record gives: V gene, D gene, J gene, clone size, CDR3 protein, CDR3 DNA. The D gene is left open where the match is weak. A clone size is listed for some rows: how often the clone was seen (once, few, many), or a class if it is expanded.

V: TRBV3-1/TRBV3-2
D: TRBD1
J: TRBJ1-2
size: -
CDR3: CASSQSRGRGYGYTF
DNA: TGTGCCAGCAGCCAATCAAGGGGGCGAGGCTATGGCTACACCTTC

V: TRBV29-1
D: -
J: TRBJ1-2
size: -
CDR3: CSVPRATRQGNGYTF
DNA: TGCAGCGTTCCCCGGGCCACCCGCCAGGGGAATGGCTACACCTTC

V: TRBV29-1
D: TRBD2
J: TRBJ2-3
size: -
CDR3: CSVDSGSDTQYF
DNA: TGCAGCGTTGATAGCGGGTCAGATACGCAGTATTTT

V: TRBV19
D: TRBD1
J: TRBJ1-4
size: -
CDR3: CASSSTGRFEKLFF
DNA: TGTGCCAGTAGTTCGACAGGGAGGTTTGAAAAACTGTTTTTT

V: TRBV19
D: TRBD2
J: TRBJ2-1
size: -
CDR3: CASSKAGTSGNLGEQFF
DNA: TGTGCCAGTAGTAAAGCCGGGACTAGCGGGAATTTGGGGGAGCAGTTCTTC

V: TRBV11-3
D: TRBD1
J: TRBJ2-5
size: -
CDR3: CASSTRDRGGETQYF
DNA: TGTGCCAGCAGCACCCGGGACAGGGGGGGAGAGACCCAGTACTTC

V: TRBV3-1/TRBV3-2
D: -
J: TRBJ2-1
size: -
CDR3: CASSSGTASSYNEQFF
DNA: TGTGCCAGCAGCTCCGGGACTGCCAGCTCCTACAATGAGCAGTTCTTC

V: TRBV27
D: -
J: TRBJ2-1
size: -
CDR3: CASSTTGRLGEQFF
DNA: TGTGCCAGCAGTACAACGGGGAGGTTAGGTGAGCAGTTCTTC

V: TRBV28
D: -
J: TRBJ1-5
size: -
CDR3: CASTGSNQPQHF
DNA: TGTGCCAGCACAGGCTCCAATCAGCCCCAGCATTTT

V: TRBV6-4
D: -
J: TRBJ2-3
size: once
CDR3: CASSDGTDTQYF
DNA: TGTGCCAGCAGTGACGGGACAGATACGCAGTATTTT

V: TRBV18
D: -
J: TRBJ2-3
size: -
CDR3: CASSPRSSTDTQYF
DNA: TGTGCCAGCTCACCAAGAAGTAGCACAGATACGCAGTATTTT

V: TRBV5-6
D: -
J: TRBJ1-6
size: few
CDR3: CASSLRTVGNSPLHF
DNA: TGTGCCAGCAGCCTCCGAACTGTGGGAAATTCACCCCTCCACTTT

V: TRBV27
D: TRBD2
J: TRBJ2-1
size: -
CDR3: CASSRALAGAYNEQFF
DNA: TGTGCCAGCAGTAGAGCTCTAGCGGGTGCTTACAATGAGCAGTTCTTC

V: TRBV11-3
D: -
J: TRBJ1-1
size: few
CDR3: CASSSYDGVNTEAFF
DNA: TGTGCCAGCAGCTCCTACGACGGAGTGAACACTGAAGCTTTCTTT

V: TRBV2
D: -
J: TRBJ1-4
size: -
CDR3: CASFRAATNEKLFF
DNA: TGTGCCAGCTTCAGGGCTGCAACTAATGAAAAACTGTTTTTT

V: TRBV15
D: -
J: TRBJ2-1
size: -
CDR3: CATSSRRANNEQFF
DNA: TGTGCCACCAGCTCCCGGAGGGCTAACAATGAGCAGTTCTTC

V: TRBV4-1
D: TRBD1
J: TRBJ1-2
size: -
CDR3: CASSPGQGSSYGYTF
DNA: TGCGCCAGCAGCCCCGGACAGGGTAGCAGCTATGGCTACACCTTC

V: TRBV9
D: TRBD1
J: TRBJ1-1
size: few
CDR3: CASSVGTGAAEAFF
DNA: TGTGCCAGCAGCGTAGGGACAGGGGCGGCTGAAGCTTTCTTT

V: TRBV20-1
D: -
J: TRBJ2-5
size: -
CDR3: CSAARQTQYF
DNA: TGCAGTGCGGCTCGGCAGACCCAGTACTTC

V: TRBV3-1/TRBV3-2
D: -
J: TRBJ2-3
size: -
CDR3: CASSQGIVPGSTDTQYF
DNA: TGTGCCAGCAGCCAAGGGATTGTTCCTGGAAGCACAGATACGCAGTATTTT

V: TRBV14
D: -
J: TRBJ1-2
size: -
CDR3: CASSQDGLGGRSYGYTF
DNA: TGTGCCAGCAGCCAAGACGGTTTGGGGGGCCGAAGCTATGGCTACACCTTC

V: TRBV9
D: -
J: TRBJ1-4
size: -
CDR3: CASSQESNEKLFF
DNA: TGTGCCAGCAGCCAGGAGAGTAATGAAAAACTGTTTTTT

V: TRBV19
D: -
J: TRBJ1-1
size: -
CDR3: CASSIGYRAPNTEAFF
DNA: TGTGCCAGTAGTATAGGTTACAGGGCTCCGAACACTGAAGCTTTCTTT

V: TRBV30
D: TRBD1
J: TRBJ2-6
size: -
CDR3: CAWSPGTGIFSGANVLTF
DNA: TGTGCCTGGAGTCCCGGGACAGGGATTTTTTCTGGGGCCAACGTCCTGACTTTC

V: TRBV2
D: -
J: TRBJ2-1
size: few
CDR3: CASSEIRNEQFF
DNA: TGTGCCAGCAGTGAGATACGGAATGAGCAGTTCTTC

V: TRBV3-1/TRBV3-2
D: -
J: TRBJ2-7
size: -
CDR3: CASSQERGPSYEQYF
DNA: TGTGCCAGCAGCCAAGAAAGGGGCCCCTCCTACGAGCAGTACTTC

V: TRBV7-3
D: TRBD2
J: TRBJ2-1
size: -
CDR3: CASSFGLAGDEQFF
DNA: TGTGCCAGCAGCTTCGGACTAGCGGGAGATGAGCAGTTCTTC

V: TRBV6-1
D: TRBD2
J: TRBJ2-3
size: -
CDR3: CASSDGLAAADTQYF
DNA: TGTGCCAGCAGTGACGGACTAGCGGCGGCAGATACGCAGTATTTT

V: TRBV28
D: TRBD2
J: TRBJ2-7
size: once
CDR3: CASSLTKAGALQYF
DNA: TGTGCCAGCAGTTTGACCAAAGCGGGAGCGTTGCAGTACTTC

V: TRBV28
D: TRBD2
J: TRBJ2-7
size: -
CDR3: CASSSTGLAGSRPYEQYF
DNA: TGTGCCAGCAGTTCCACCGGACTAGCGGGAAGTCGACCCTACGAGCAGTACTTC

V: TRBV18
D: TRBD2
J: TRBJ2-7
size: -
CDR3: CASSLTSGRGEQYF
DNA: TGTGCCAGCTCACTGACTAGCGGGAGGGGCGAGCAGTACTTC

V: TRBV5-1
D: -
J: TRBJ2-1
size: -
CDR3: CASSPALGLYNEQFF
DNA: TGCGCCAGCAGCCCCGCTTTGGGTTTATACAATGAGCAGTTCTTC

V: TRBV2
D: TRBD2
J: TRBJ2-1
size: -
CDR3: CASRTGTSGSGEQFF
DNA: TGTGCCAGCAGGACCGGGACTAGCGGCTCTGGTGAGCAGTTCTTC

V: TRBV5-1
D: TRBD1
J: TRBJ2-3
size: -
CDR3: CASMSGQPWAVLTDTQYF
DNA: TGCGCCAGCATGTCGGGACAGCCTTGGGCGGTCCTCACAGATACGCAGTATTTT

V: TRBV18
D: TRBD1
J: TRBJ1-1
size: -
CDR3: CASSPLQGANTEAFF
DNA: TGTGCCAGCTCACCCTTACAGGGGGCGAACACTGAAGCTTTCTTT

V: TRBV7-8
D: -
J: TRBJ1-4
size: few
CDR3: CASSFNRVGSEKLFF
DNA: TGTGCCAGCAGCTTTAACAGGGTGGGCTCCGAAAAACTGTTTTTT

V: TRBV30
D: -
J: TRBJ1-5
size: -
CDR3: CAWSNSRTQAQPQHF
DNA: TGTGCCTGGAGTAACTCCAGGACCCAGGCTCAGCCCCAGCATTTT

V: TRBV19
D: -
J: TRBJ1-5
size: large
CDR3: CASSPGQGISNQPQHF
DNA: TGTGCCAGTAGCCCGGGGCAGGGCATTAGCAATCAGCCCCAGCATTTT

V: TRBV6-5
D: -
J: TRBJ1-6
size: -
CDR3: CASSPRGGGYSPLHF
DNA: TGTGCCAGCAGTCCCCGCGGAGGGGGGTATTCACCCCTCCACTTT

V: TRBV15
D: -
J: TRBJ1-5
size: -
CDR3: CATRYGRESNQPQHF
DNA: TGTGCCACTCGGTATGGGAGGGAAAGCAATCAGCCCCAGCATTTT

V: TRBV5-6
D: TRBD1
J: TRBJ1-1
size: once
CDR3: CASSEGGRGRLWAEAFF
DNA: TGTGCCAGCAGCGAAGGAGGGAGGGGGCGGCTGTGGGCTGAAGCTTTCTTT